This T cell receptor beta chain is from a study of OX40 agonist ivuxolimab in advanced cancers. Overall study context: Patients' therapy was ivuxolimab, an antibody that acts as an agonist of OX40 (CD134). Intravenous ivuxolimab at 0.01 to 10 mg/kg was given to patients every 2 weeks. Males comprised approximately 81% of the group, whose mean age was approximately 60 years (range 23 to 79).

The CDR3 has 15 amino acids. Trimming removed 6 bases from V and 1 base from J, with 15 bases in between. Germline CDR1 MNHNS, CDR2 SASEGT. About this clone: Antigen specificity is unknown.

General study results and limits: At 0.1 to 3.0 mg/kg and by week 6, clonal expansion occurred in CD4+ and CD8+ blood T cells.

Generated by immunoSEQ multiplex PCR, the TCRdb table keeps only in-frame clones and is missing some. The table includes some 30,000 clones, 85% to 90% detected once. The gene calls are TRBV6-1 and TRBJ1-2; possibly TRBD1 for D (6 bases). The source is an adult with an advanced solid tumor such as melanoma, head and neck, liver or kidney cancer. Sequencing used CD4+ or CD8+ T cells sorted from blood, obtained in a trial of the OX40 agonist ivuxolimab. The CDR3 DNA reads TGTGCCAGCAGGGCGGGCCAGGGGATTAACTATGGCTACACCTTC. This gives the protein CASRAGQGINYGYTF.